This is a list of T cell receptor beta chains from one sample in a study of radiotherapy plus CTLA-4 blockade in lung cancer. Profiled with immunoSEQ multiplex PCR; TCRdb holds only in-frame clones, not every one. The sample has about 95,000 clones; 82% are singletons. The sample consisted of peripheral blood, taken from a patient treated with radiotherapy plus ipilimumab. Receptors were obtained from a human donor with non-small cell lung cancer who had a partial response to radiotherapy plus ipilimumab. The CDR3 runs from the conserved cysteine through the conserved F or W. The D gene is left open where the match is weak. Size is omitted from some rows. Given values are once, few, many or a class for expanded clones.

CDR3,DNA,D,size,J,V
CASSLQGGDNQPQHF,TGTGCCAGTAGTCTTCAGGGAGGGGATAATCAGCCCCAGCATTTT,.,.,TRBJ1-5,TRBV19
CASSSPGTGLTYEQYF,TGTGCCAGCAGCTCCCCTGGGACTGGCCTAACCTACGAGCAGTACTTC,.,.,TRBJ2-7,TRBV28
CAWSEGLTLAESDTQYF,TGTGCCTGGAGTGAAGGCCTTACCCTAGCGGAGTCAGATACGCAGTATTTT,TRBD2,.,TRBJ2-3,TRBV30
CASSRDSQETQYF,TGCGCCAGCAGCCGAGACAGTCAAGAGACCCAGTACTTC,.,.,TRBJ2-5,TRBV5-1
CAIGLASGDLETQYF,TGTGCCATCGGCTTAGCTAGCGGGGATTTGGAGACCCAGTACTTC,TRBD2,.,TRBJ2-5,TRBV10-3
CASSQQNTGELFF,TGTGCCAGCAGCCAACAGAACACCGGGGAGCTGTTTTTT,.,.,TRBJ2-2,TRBV14
CASIKRTAPGVGANVLTF,TGTGCCAGCATCAAAAGAACCGCCCCCGGGGTAGGGGCCAACGTCCTGACTTTC,.,.,TRBJ2-6,TRBV28
CASSIDSQGVNTEAFF,TGTGCCAGTAGTATAGATAGTCAGGGTGTGAACACTGAAGCTTTCTTT,.,.,TRBJ1-1,TRBV19
CASSLVSSGRAQGYNEQFF,TGTGCCAGCAGCTTGGTGTCTAGCGGGAGGGCCCAGGGTTACAATGAGCAGTTCTTC,TRBD2,few,TRBJ2-1,TRBV5-6
CASSRGLAELNEQFF,TGCGCCAGCAGCAGGGGACTAGCGGAATTGAATGAGCAGTTCTTC,TRBD2,few,TRBJ2-1,TRBV5-1
CASSEGLLTDTQYF,TGTGCCAGCAGTGAGGGACTGCTCACAGATACGCAGTATTTT,.,.,TRBJ2-3,TRBV2
CASSLFGHPQSIQPQHF,TGTGCCAGCAGTTTATTTGGACACCCTCAAAGCATTCAGCCCCAGCATTTT,.,.,TRBJ1-5,TRBV27
CATSTSTGKFYNEQFF,TGTGCCACCAGCACCTCGACAGGGAAGTTCTACAATGAGCAGTTCTTC,TRBD1,.,TRBJ2-1,TRBV15
CASSLEQGGDYGYTF,TGCGCCAGCAGCTTGGAACAGGGTGGTGACTATGGCTACACCTTC,.,.,TRBJ1-2,TRBV5-1
CASQGANTGELFF,TGTGCCAGCCAGGGGGCGAACACCGGGGAGCTGTTTTTT,TRBD1,.,TRBJ2-2,TRBV6-1
CASSYGQGRGYTF,TGTGCCAGCAGTTACGGACAGGGGAGAGGCTACACCTTC,TRBD1,.,TRBJ1-2,TRBV6-5
CASSSRQGNTGELFF,TGTGCCAGCTCGTCGAGACAGGGAAACACCGGGGAGCTGTTTTTT,TRBD1,.,TRBJ2-2,TRBV18
CASSVDIREGNTIYF,TGTGCCAGCAGCGTAGATATCAGGGAGGGGAACACCATATATTTT,.,once,TRBJ1-3,TRBV9
CASSPRPGTGHNEQFF,TGTGCCAGCAGTCCACGCCCCGGGACAGGACACAATGAGCAGTTCTTC,TRBD1,once,TRBJ2-1,TRBV28
CASSLQGKAEAFF,TGCGCCAGCAGCTTACAGGGGAAGGCTGAAGCTTTCTTT,TRBD1,.,TRBJ1-1,TRBV5-1
CASSLGHRRELFF,TGTGCCAGCAGCTTGGGACACCGGAGAGAGCTGTTTTTT,.,.,TRBJ2-2,TRBV7-2
CASSVVANTEAFF,TGTGCCAGCAGCGTAGTAGCGAACACTGAAGCTTTCTTT,.,.,TRBJ1-1,TRBV9
CASSPLAGASGELFF,TGTGCCAGCAGCCCTCTAGCGGGAGCCTCCGGGGAGCTGTTTTTT,TRBD2,.,TRBJ2-2,TRBV7-7
CASSLAAGSGRAQNIQYF,TGTGCCAGCAGCTTAGCGGCCGGTAGCGGGAGGGCCCAAAACATTCAGTACTTC,TRBD2,.,TRBJ2-4,TRBV7-2
CASSLETPPEQYF,TGTGCCAGCAGTTTAGAGACACCGCCCGAGCAGTACTTC,.,few,TRBJ2-7,TRBV28
CASSVSGREYNEQFF,TGTGCCAGCAGCGTCAGCGGGAGGGAATACAATGAGCAGTTCTTC,TRBD2,.,TRBJ2-1,TRBV9
CSVLTGGFETQYF,TGCAGCGTTCTAACAGGGGGCTTTGAGACCCAGTACTTC,TRBD1,.,TRBJ2-5,TRBV29-1
CASSSRLAGVTDTQYF,TGTGCCAGTAGTTCGAGACTAGCGGGAGTGACAGATACGCAGTATTTT,TRBD2,.,TRBJ2-3,TRBV19
CASSPGGIDTQYF,TGTGCCAGCAGCCCCGGAGGGATAGATACGCAGTATTTT,.,.,TRBJ2-3,TRBV9
CASSSAGTGRETQYF,TGCGCCAGCAGCTCGGCCGGGACAGGGAGGGAGACCCAGTACTTC,TRBD1,.,TRBJ2-5,TRBV5-1
CASSFYGTGKYNEQFF,TGTGCCAGCAGTTTTTACGGGACAGGGAAATACAATGAGCAGTTCTTC,TRBD1,.,TRBJ2-1,TRBV28
CASSAGGAHRSTDTQYF,TGTGCCAGCAGCGCTGGAGGGGCTCATCGGAGCACAGATACGCAGTATTTT,.,.,TRBJ2-3,TRBV5-6
CAWKQAGILYEQYF,TGTGCCTGGAAACAGGCAGGGATCCTGTACGAGCAGTACTTC,.,.,TRBJ2-7,TRBV30
CARLKGLAGRNTGELFF,TGCGCCAGGTTGAAAGGACTAGCGGGACGGAACACCGGGGAGCTGTTTTTT,TRBD2,.,TRBJ2-2,TRBV5-1
CASSLLSGANVLTF,TGTGCCAGTTCCCTTCTTTCGGGGGCCAACGTCCTGACTTTC,.,.,TRBJ2-6,TRBV19
CASSTARDSEAFF,TGTGCCAGCAGCACTGCCCGGGACAGTGAAGCTTTCTTT,TRBD1,.,TRBJ1-1,TRBV7-3
CASSFGTRVTGELFF,TGTGCCAGCAGCTTCGGGACTAGAGTTACCGGGGAGCTGTTTTTT,TRBD2,.,TRBJ2-2,TRBV5-6
CASSTGLAGYEQYF,TGTGCCAGCAGTACGGGACTAGCGGGTTACGAGCAGTACTTC,TRBD2,.,TRBJ2-7,TRBV6-5
CASSLGAGGESNYGYTF,TGCGCCAGCAGCTTGGGTGCAGGGGGCGAGTCTAACTATGGCTACACCTTC,TRBD1,once,TRBJ1-2,TRBV5-1
CASTSGPIQYF,TGTGCCAGCACCAGCGGACCGATCCAGTACTTC,.,.,TRBJ2-5,TRBV28
CASSLVGGPYNEQFF,TGCGCCAGCAGCTTGGTGGGCGGGCCTTACAATGAGCAGTTCTTC,.,.,TRBJ2-1,TRBV5-1
CASTGNANTGELFF,TGTGCCAGTACTGGCAATGCGAACACCGGGGAGCTGTTTTTT,.,.,TRBJ2-2,TRBV19
CAISESESSYNEQFF,TGTGCCATCAGTGAGTCGGAGAGCTCCTACAATGAGCAGTTCTTC,.,.,TRBJ2-1,TRBV10-3
CASSRSTSGNTGELFF,TGCGCCAGCAGCCGCTCGACTAGCGGAAACACCGGGGAGCTGTTTTTT,TRBD2,.,TRBJ2-2,TRBV5-1
CASSIDPRPSNEQFF,TGTGCCAGCAGCATCGACCCTAGGCCCTCCAATGAGCAGTTCTTC,.,.,TRBJ2-1,TRBV9
CASSRQDRYSNQPQHF,TGTGCCAGCAGCAGACAGGACAGGTATAGCAATCAGCCCCAGCATTTT,.,.,TRBJ1-5,TRBV21-1
CAIRETSGFTGELFF,TGTGCCATCAGGGAGACTAGCGGCTTCACCGGGGAGCTGTTTTTT,TRBD2,.,TRBJ2-2,TRBV10-3
CAWSVGVLGGSNTEAFF,TGTGCCTGGAGTGTAGGAGTGTTGGGGGGATCGAACACTGAAGCTTTCTTT,.,.,TRBJ1-1,TRBV30
CASSLAGRTDTQYF,TGTGCCAGCAGCCTAGCGGGACGCACAGATACGCAGTATTTT,TRBD2,.,TRBJ2-3,TRBV2
CASSSPGGTTYSYEQYF,TGTGCCAGCAGCTCACCCGGCGGGACTACATATAGCTACGAGCAGTACTTC,TRBD2,.,TRBJ2-7,TRBV11-2
CASSDIGYTF,TGTGCCAGCAGTGACATCGGCTACACCTTC,.,few,TRBJ1-2,TRBV6-1
CASSPNLGRGDYEQYF,TGTGCCAGCAGCCCCAACCTGGGCAGGGGGGACTACGAGCAGTACTTC,.,.,TRBJ2-7,TRBV7-9
CASRAGAEQYF,TGTGCCAGCAGGGCAGGGGCCGAGCAGTACTTC,.,.,TRBJ2-7,TRBV28
CASSGYRGAYNEQFF,TGTGCCAGCAGTGGTTATCGGGGGGCCTACAATGAGCAGTTCTTC,TRBD2,once,TRBJ2-1,TRBV2
CAWSGGLAGVGEQYF,TGTGCCTGGAGTGGGGGACTAGCGGGAGTGGGCGAGCAGTACTTC,TRBD2,.,TRBJ2-7,TRBV30
CAWSPGGGRRDTQYF,TGTGCCTGGAGTCCAGGGGGCGGCCGGAGGGATACGCAGTATTTT,TRBD1,.,TRBJ2-3,TRBV30
CASSPPGPQHF,TGTGCCAGCAGTCCCCCGGGGCCCCAGCATTTT,.,.,TRBJ1-5,TRBV2
CASSLRDLGTGANVLTF,TGTGCCAGCAGCCTCCGGGACTTAGGGACCGGGGCCAACGTCCTGACTTTC,.,.,TRBJ2-6,TRBV9
CASSSAGRPEVNTQYF,TGTGCCAGCAGCTCAGCGGGACGCCCGGAGGTCAATACGCAGTATTTT,TRBD2,.,TRBJ2-3,TRBV11-2